The clone carrying this T cell receptor (beta chain) was seen repeatedly, ten times or more. Its target is unknown. This entry comes from a study of early T cells in non-severe SARS-CoV-2 infection. Study context: The input, bulk RNA from unsorted whole blood, was sequenced, and chains were unpaired. Whole-study results and caveats: The VDJdb matching leaned toward anti-spike CD8 responses and overlooked private and CD4 specificities.

Germline CDR1 and CDR2: SGDLS and YYNGEE. This CDR3 comprises 15 residues. V shed 3 bases and J shed 0 bases, with 11 bases lying between them. TCRdb reanalysed the 5' RACE reads using MiXCR and keeps one entry per CDR3 protein. The sample includes over 55,000 distinct CDR3 sequences, about 9.9% of them seen just once. This clonotype was obtained from an adult who was a healthcare worker with PCR-confirmed SARS-CoV-2 infection or an uninfected control (not recorded which). J is TRBJ2-3 and V is TRBV9, with D uncertain. Sequenced input: whole blood. CDR3 residues: CASSGIRPSTDTQYF. The CDR3 nucleotides are TGTGCCAGCAGCGGAATCAGGCCTAGCACAGATACGCAGTATTTT.